The 2 T cell receptor beta chains below come from one sample, sequenced in a study of cytomegalovirus exposure and HLA in healthy donors. PCR involved 60 Vbeta and 13 Jbeta primers. Clones were sequenced by immunoSEQ multiplex PCR, and TCRdb holds only the in-frame ones, with some missing. In the table there are around 210,000 clones, 70% to 90% of which are singletons. Sample: PBMCs. These receptors were obtained from a girl aged 2 to 10 in good health and CMV-seronegative.

J is TRBJ1-5 and V is TRBV12-5; D not resolved. CDR3 size: 12 residues. Trimming left V 3 bases short and J 6 bases short, with 6 bases between. From germline, CDR1 is LGHNT and CDR2 FRNRAP. The CDR3 loop is CASGFYRQPQHF. The CDR3 DNA reads as TGTGCTAGTGGTTTTTATCGTCAGCCCCAGCATTTT. Variable domain in full (rest from reference TRBV12-5 and TRBJ1-5): DARVTQTPRHKVTEMGQEVTMRCQPILGHNTVFWYRQTMMQGLELLAYFRNRAPLDDSGMPKDRFSAEMPDATLATLKIQPSEPRDSAVYFCASGFYRQPQHFGDGTRLSIL.

This CDR3 is CAWSRELYNSPLHF. Here the CDR3 DNA reads TGTGCCTGGAGTCGGGAACTCTATAATTCACCCCTCCACTTT. The chain has TRBV30 and TRBJ1-6, with unresolved D. The CDR3 runs to 14 residues. Looked up from germline, CDR1 is GTSNPN and CDR2 is SVGIG (reference sequence). Trimming cost V 2 bases and J 3 bases, with 8 bases left between them.